This is a list of T cell receptor beta chains from one sample in a study of T cells in localized non-small cell lung cancer. Profiling relied on immunoSEQ multiplex PCR, and the TCRdb table lists in-frame clones only, not all of them. The sample lists around 90,000 clones; about three quarters were seen once. Sequenced here: PBMCs, sampled before any cancer treatment. The receptor source for this set is a man between 40 and 70 years old with stage II squamous cell lung carcinoma. Both conserved end residues are part of each CDR3. Each record gives: V gene, D gene, J gene, clone size, CDR3 DNA, CDR3 protein. The D gene is left open where the match is weak. A clone size is listed for some rows: how often the clone was seen (once, few, many), or a class if it is expanded.

TRBV5-6,.,TRBJ2-2,.,TGTGCCAGCAGCCCCGGGCCCCGGGACACCGGGGAGCTGTTTTTT,CASSPGPRDTGELFF
TRBV5-1,.,TRBJ1-1,.,TGCGCCAGCAGCCGTGTGACAGGTCAGTACACTGAAGCTTTCTTT,CASSRVTGQYTEAFF
TRBV7-9,.,TRBJ2-7,.,TGTGCCAGCAGCTTAAGCGGCAGTAGCTCCTACGAGCAGTACTTC,CASSLSGSSSYEQYF
TRBV19,TRBD1,TRBJ2-3,.,TGTGCCAGTAGTATAGATCACGGGACAGGGGTTGGCACAGATACGCAGTATTTT,CASSIDHGTGVGTDTQYF
TRBV7-8,TRBD2,TRBJ2-2,.,TGTGCCAGCAGAGGGGGACTAGCGGGGGGAGGCACCGGGGAGCTGTTTTTT,CASRGGLAGGGTGELFF
TRBV9,.,TRBJ2-7,.,TGTGCCAGCAGCGTAGGCGGCAGCAGAAGTTACTACGAGCAGTACTTC,CASSVGGSRSYYEQYF
TRBV4-3,TRBD2,TRBJ2-7,.,TGCGCCAGCAGCCAAGTTTGGGCAGGGCAGGGAGGGTACGAGCAGTACTTC,CASSQVWAGQGGYEQYF
TRBV19,.,TRBJ1-2,few,TGTGCCAGTGGTCTCTCTGGCTACACCTTC,CASGLSGYTF
TRBV6-1,.,TRBJ2-3,.,TGTGCCAGCAGTGAACCTCCTCCTGTAGATACGCAGTATTTT,CASSEPPPVDTQYF
TRBV20-1,.,TRBJ2-1,.,TGCAGTGCCTGGCAGAGCCTTGAGCAGTTCTTC,CSAWQSLEQFF
TRBV4-1,.,TRBJ1-1,few,TGCGCCAGCAGTCCGACAGGACCTACTGAAGCTTTCTTT,CASSPTGPTEAFF
TRBV30,.,TRBJ2-4,.,TGTGCCTGGAGTCCCCCTTCCTCCATTCAGTACTTC,CAWSPPSSIQYF
TRBV7-6,.,TRBJ1-1,.,TGTGCCAGCAGCTTACAGGAAACCGGCACTGAAGCTTTCTTT,CASSLQETGTEAFF
TRBV7-8,TRBD1,TRBJ2-3,few,TGTGCCAGCAGCTGGACAGGCGCCACAGATACGCAGTATTTT,CASSWTGATDTQYF
TRBV7-9,.,TRBJ2-2,.,TGTGCCAGCAGCCCAGCCGCGTACGGGGAGCTGTTTTTT,CASSPAAYGELFF
TRBV2,TRBD1,TRBJ1-1,large,TGTGCCAGCAGCTTGGGACAGATGAACACTGAAGCTTTCTTT,CASSLGQMNTEAFF
TRBV7-9,TRBD2,TRBJ2-7,.,TGTGCCAGCAGCTTAGCGCCCGAGCGGGGCTACGAGCAGTACTTC,CASSLAPERGYEQYF
TRBV19,.,TRBJ2-5,.,TGTGCCAGTATCGGCGTTGGATCCGAGACCCAGTACTTC,CASIGVGSETQYF
TRBV5-5,.,TRBJ2-7,.,TGTGCCAGCAGCCCGGTGAGGGCAGGGGCCTACGAGCAGTACTTC,CASSPVRAGAYEQYF
TRBV5-8,.,TRBJ2-1,.,TGTGCCAGCAGCTTACCTTGGTCCTACAATGAGCAGTTCTTC,CASSLPWSYNEQFF
TRBV4-1,TRBD1,TRBJ1-6,.,TGCGCCAGCAGCTATCACAGGGGAGGGTACAGGTATTCACCCCTCCACTTT,CASSYHRGGYRYSPLHF
TRBV2,.,TRBJ2-1,.,TGTGCCAGCGCGGGATCATCCTACAATGAGCAGTTCTTC,CASAGSSYNEQFF
TRBV6-6,.,TRBJ1-5,.,TGTGCCAGCAGTCCTCTAGGTAAGTCTGATCAGCCCCAGCATTTT,CASSPLGKSDQPQHF
TRBV6-1,.,TRBJ2-1,.,TGTGCCAGTAGCCCAGGGCCATTCGATGAGCAGTTCTTC,CASSPGPFDEQFF
TRBV28,.,TRBJ1-6,.,TGTGCCAGCAGTTTAGGGGACCCCAGAAGGAATTCACCCCTCCACTTT,CASSLGDPRRNSPLHF
TRBV5-6,.,TRBJ2-7,.,TGTGCCAGCAGCCAACAGGAGTACGAGCAGTACTTC,CASSQQEYEQYF
TRBV6-5,.,TRBJ2-2,.,TGTGCCAGCAGTTACTCGGAGGGCACCGGGGAGCTGTTTTTT,CASSYSEGTGELFF
TRBV15,TRBD1,TRBJ1-2,once,TGTGCCACCAGCGGCAAAGGGGGCCATGGCTACACCTTC,CATSGKGGHGYTF
TRBV5-1,.,TRBJ1-2,.,TGCGCCAGCAGCTTGGGCGAATTGTCTACTGGCTACACCTTC,CASSLGELSTGYTF
TRBV6-5,.,TRBJ1-1,.,TGTGCCAGCAGCGGACAGCTGAACACTGAAGCTTTCTTT,CASSGQLNTEAFF
TRBV12-1,.,TRBJ1-1,.,TGTGCCAGCAGCGCGACGGGACAGGGGATTATGAACACTGAAGCTTTCTTT,CASSATGQGIMNTEAFF
TRBV7-6,.,TRBJ2-7,.,TGTGCCAGCAGCCGCAGTGACACTTCCTACGAGCAGTACTTC,CASSRSDTSYEQYF
TRBV7-6,TRBD1,TRBJ1-1,.,TGTGCCAGCAGCTCAGGGAGGGGGCACACTGAAGCTTTCTTT,CASSSGRGHTEAFF
TRBV7-3,.,TRBJ2-6,.,TGTGCCAGCAGGGCACAGGGGACTAGCTCTGGGGCCAACGTCCTGACTTTC,CASRAQGTSSGANVLTF
TRBV30,TRBD1,TRBJ1-2,.,TGTGCCTGGAGTGTACTCGGCAGGGGGCCCGGCTACACCTTC,CAWSVLGRGPGYTF
TRBV4-2,.,TRBJ1-6,few,TGTGCCAGCAGCCCCGAGGTCAGCTCCTATAATTCACCCCTCCACTTT,CASSPEVSSYNSPLHF
TRBV2,.,TRBJ1-1,few,TGTGCCAGCGGACCTCTGGACACTGAAGCTTTCTTT,CASGPLDTEAFF
TRBV2,.,TRBJ2-7,.,TGTGCCAGTCGGCCGGACAGCTCCTACGAGCAGTACTTC,CASRPDSSYEQYF
TRBV11-2,TRBD2,TRBJ2-7,once,TGTGCCAGCGGAGAAAGCGGGGTCGAGCAGTACTTC,CASGESGVEQYF
TRBV7-2,.,TRBJ1-3,.,TGTGCCAGCAGCTTATATTCGAGGGGGGAACGGGCTGGAAACACCATATATTTT,CASSLYSRGERAGNTIYF
TRBV19,TRBD1,TRBJ1-5,.,TGTGCCAGTAGTATCCTCCCGGGACAGGGAAAAGCTCAGCCCCAGCATTTT,CASSILPGQGKAQPQHF
TRBV28,.,TRBJ1-1,.,TGTGCCAGCAGTTTCCCAGAAGCTTTCTTT,CASSFPEAFF
TRBV4-2,.,TRBJ1-1,.,TGTGCCAGCAGCCAAGATTCCTTCGACAGTCCTGAAGCTTTCTTT,CASSQDSFDSPEAFF
TRBV2,TRBD2,TRBJ2-1,once,TGTGCCAGCAGTGTTAGCGGGGGGGGTTACAATGAGCAGTTCTTC,CASSVSGGGYNEQFF
TRBV7-2,TRBD1,TRBJ2-1,once,TGTGCCAGCAGCTTAGCTCAAACCCGGGACAGGATTCGCTCCTACAATGAGCAGTTCTTC,CASSLAQTRDRIRSYNEQFF
TRBV5-4,.,TRBJ2-7,.,TGTGCCAGCAGCTTGGGGAAGGGAGGACTTTACGAGCAGTACTTC,CASSLGKGGLYEQYF
TRBV7-9,TRBD1,TRBJ2-5,few,TGTGCCACCGGACAGGGCTTACGGAAGACCCAGTACTTC,CATGQGLRKTQYF
TRBV5-1,.,TRBJ1-1,.,TGCGCCAGCAGCTTGGGGTCAGGGCGGAACACTGAAGCTTTCTTT,CASSLGSGRNTEAFF
TRBV6-5,TRBD2,TRBJ2-1,.,TGTGCCAGCACAAGTAGCGGGGGGGGCTACAATGAGCAGTTCTTC,CASTSSGGGYNEQFF
TRBV2,.,TRBJ1-5,.,TGTGCCAGCACTCGGACGCGGGAGCCCCAGCATTTT,CASTRTREPQHF
TRBV5-1,TRBD1,TRBJ2-7,many,TGCGCCAGCAGCATAGGGACAGGGATCGAGCAGTACTTC,CASSIGTGIEQYF
TRBV9,TRBD2,TRBJ2-2,.,TGTGCCAGCAGCGCGGGACTAGCGGGAGGATCGAACACCGGGGAGCTGTTTTTT,CASSAGLAGGSNTGELFF
TRBV4-1,.,TRBJ1-4,.,TGCGCCAGCAGCCGACCTACGGCGGGCACGGAGGAAAAACTGTTTTTT,CASSRPTAGTEEKLFF
TRBV19,TRBD1,TRBJ1-4,.,TGTGCCAGTAGCAACCGGGGGACAGGGCAGGGAAAACTGTTTTTT,CASSNRGTGQGKLFF
TRBV7-9,.,TRBJ1-3,.,TGTGCCAGCAGCTTAACACAGGCCTTCTCTGGAAACACCATATATTTT,CASSLTQAFSGNTIYF
TRBV5-1,.,TRBJ2-7,.,TGCGCCAGCAGCCTCGGACCTCGCGAGCAGTACTTC,CASSLGPREQYF
TRBV7-9,TRBD1,TRBJ1-4,.,TGTGCCAGCAGAGGGACAGGCTATGAAAAACTGTTTTTT,CASRGTGYEKLFF